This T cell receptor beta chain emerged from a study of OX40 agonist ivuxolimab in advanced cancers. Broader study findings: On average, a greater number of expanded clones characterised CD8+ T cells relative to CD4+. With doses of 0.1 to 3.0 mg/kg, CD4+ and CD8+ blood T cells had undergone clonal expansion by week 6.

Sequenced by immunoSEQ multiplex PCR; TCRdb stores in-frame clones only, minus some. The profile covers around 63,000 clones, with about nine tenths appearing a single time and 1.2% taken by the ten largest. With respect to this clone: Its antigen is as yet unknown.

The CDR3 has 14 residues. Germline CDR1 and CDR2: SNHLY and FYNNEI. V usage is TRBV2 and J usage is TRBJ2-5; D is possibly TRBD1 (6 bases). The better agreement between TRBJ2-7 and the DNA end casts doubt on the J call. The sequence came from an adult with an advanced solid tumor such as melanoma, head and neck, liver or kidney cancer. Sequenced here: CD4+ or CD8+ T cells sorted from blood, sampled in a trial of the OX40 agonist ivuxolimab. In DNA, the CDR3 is TGTGCCAGCTCCCTTTGGGACACCTCCTACGAGCAGTACTTC. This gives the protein CASSLWDTSYEQYF.